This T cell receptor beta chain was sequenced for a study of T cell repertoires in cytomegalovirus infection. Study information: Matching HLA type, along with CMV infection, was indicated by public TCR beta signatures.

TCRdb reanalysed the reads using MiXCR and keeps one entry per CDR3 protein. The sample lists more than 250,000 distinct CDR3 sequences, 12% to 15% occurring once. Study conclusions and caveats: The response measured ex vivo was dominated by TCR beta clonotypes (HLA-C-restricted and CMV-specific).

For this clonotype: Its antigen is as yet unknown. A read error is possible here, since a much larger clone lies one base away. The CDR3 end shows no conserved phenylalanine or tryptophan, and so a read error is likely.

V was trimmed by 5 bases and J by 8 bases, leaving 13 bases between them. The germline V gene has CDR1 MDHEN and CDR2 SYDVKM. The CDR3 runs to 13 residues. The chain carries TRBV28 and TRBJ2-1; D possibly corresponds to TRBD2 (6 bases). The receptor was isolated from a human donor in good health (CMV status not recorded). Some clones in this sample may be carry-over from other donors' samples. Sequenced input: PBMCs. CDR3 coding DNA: TGTGCCAGCAGTGGCGGGGCCCGTGATGAGCAGTTCTTG. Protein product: CASSGGARDEQFL.